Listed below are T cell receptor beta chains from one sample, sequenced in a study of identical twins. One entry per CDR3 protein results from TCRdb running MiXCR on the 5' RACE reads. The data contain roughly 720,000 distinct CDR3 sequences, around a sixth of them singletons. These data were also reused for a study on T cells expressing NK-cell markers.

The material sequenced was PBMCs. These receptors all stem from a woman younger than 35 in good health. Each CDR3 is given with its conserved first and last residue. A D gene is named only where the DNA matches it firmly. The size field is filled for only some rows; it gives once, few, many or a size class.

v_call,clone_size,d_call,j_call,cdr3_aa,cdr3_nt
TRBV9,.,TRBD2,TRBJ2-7,CASSVEGLADREQYF,TGTGCCAGCAGCGTAGAAGGGCTAGCGGACCGCGAGCAGTACTTC
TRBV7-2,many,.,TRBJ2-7,CASSPRLRTYEQYF,TGTGCCAGCAGCCCCCGACTTCGTACCTACGAGCAGTACTTC
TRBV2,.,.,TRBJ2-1,CASAYFGDEQFF,TGTGCCAGCGCGTATTTTGGGGATGAGCAGTTCTTC
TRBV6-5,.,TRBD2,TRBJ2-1,CASSSTRLGTSRRNEQFF,TGTGCCAGCAGTTCCACCAGGTTAGGGACTAGCCGTCGCAATGAGCAGTTCTTC
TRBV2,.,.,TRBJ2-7,CASSEQGSTYEQYF,TGTGCCAGCAGTGAACAGGGTTCCACCTACGAGCAGTACTTC
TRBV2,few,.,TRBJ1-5,CASSVQGSQPQHF,TGTGCCAGCAGTGTACAGGGATCCCAGCCCCAGCATTTT
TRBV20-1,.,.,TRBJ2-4,CSALTVDLAKNIQYF,TGCAGTGCCCTTACAGTCGATCTAGCCAAAAACATTCAGTACTTC
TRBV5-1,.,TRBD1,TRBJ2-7,CASSLAMTGIVSEQYF,TGCGCCAGCAGCTTGGCTATGACAGGGATTGTTAGCGAGCAGTACTTC
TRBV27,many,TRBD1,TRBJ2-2,CASSYGQGRTGELFF,TGTGCCAGCAGTTACGGACAGGGGAGGACCGGGGAGCTGTTTTTT
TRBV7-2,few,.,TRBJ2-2,CASSSRRTGELFF,TGTGCCAGCAGCTCCCGGAGGACCGGGGAGCTGTTTTTT